The rows below give T cell receptor beta chains drawn from one sample of a study of cytomegalovirus exposure and HLA in healthy donors. The assay was immunoSEQ multiplex PCR, and TCRdb's table has in-frame clones only and misses some. Of about 200,000 clones listed, more than 60% were seen once; the top ten hold 1.5% to 2%. The sequenced sample was PBMCs. These receptors originate from a man in his forties or fifties in good health and CMV-seronegative. CDR3s include the opening cysteine and the closing phenylalanine or tryptophan. D genes are given only for firm matches. Clone size is stated in some rows and not others, as once, few, many or a class when expanded.

v_gene,j_gene,d_gene,abundance,CDR3nt,CDR3aa
TRBV28,TRBJ2-1,-,-,TGTGCCAGCAGTCTTCCGTCGGGGCAGTTCTTC,CASSLPSGQFF
TRBV7-6,TRBJ2-5,-,-,TGTGCCAGCAGCTTACGGTTCCAAGAGACCCAGTACTTC,CASSLRFQETQYF
TRBV28,TRBJ1-1,TRBD1,-,TGTGCCAGCAGTTTTTCAGGCAGGGGGCGCTTAACTGAAGCTTTCTTT,CASSFSGRGRLTEAFF
TRBV6-1,TRBJ1-1,-,-,TGTGCCAGCAGTGGGGACTCCGGGTGGACTGAAGCTTTCTTT,CASSGDSGWTEAFF
TRBV28,TRBJ2-1,TRBD1,-,TGTGCCAGCAGTTTCCCGGGACAGGGGTACAATGAGCAGTTCTTC,CASSFPGQGYNEQFF
TRBV6-6,TRBJ1-4,-,-,TGTGCCAGCCGTGATCGAGGCAGCGGTGAAAAACTGTTTTTT,CASRDRGSGEKLFF
TRBV19,TRBJ1-2,-,once,TGTGCCAGTAGTAGCCCGGGGGAAAGCTATGGCTACACCTTC,CASSSPGESYGYTF
TRBV6-6,TRBJ2-1,-,-,TGTGCCAGCAGCCCCTCCCAGACTAGAGGGAATGAGCAGTTCTTC,CASSPSQTRGNEQFF
TRBV9,TRBJ2-2,TRBD2,-,TGTGCCAGCAGCGTACCAGCGGGAGGGCCAAACACCGGGGAGCTGTTTTTT,CASSVPAGGPNTGELFF
TRBV9,TRBJ2-7,-,-,TGTGCCAGCAGCGTAGGTGCGAGCACCTACGAGCAGTACTTC,CASSVGASTYEQYF
TRBV27,TRBJ1-2,-,-,TGTGCCAGCAGTTTAGGCAGCGGGTATGGCTACACCTTC,CASSLGSGYGYTF
TRBV9,TRBJ2-3,TRBD1,-,TGTGCCAGCAGCGTCCATCAGGGGGCCCCCACAGATACGCAGTATTTT,CASSVHQGAPTDTQYF
TRBV5-1,TRBJ2-7,TRBD1,-,TGCGCCAGCAGCCAAGGGACAGGGGTTCCCTACGAGCAGTACTTC,CASSQGTGVPYEQYF
TRBV28,TRBJ2-7,-,-,TGTGCCAGCACGAGGACAGTAGGAGGCTACGAGCAGTACTTC,CASTRTVGGYEQYF
TRBV5-1,TRBJ2-5,TRBD1,-,TGCGCCAGCCACGGACAGGGCCCCCAAGAGACCCAGTACTTC,CASHGQGPQETQYF
TRBV2,TRBJ2-1,TRBD2,-,TGTGCCAGCAGGGATAGCGGGAACTCCTACAATGAGCAGTTCTTC,CASRDSGNSYNEQFF
TRBV5-1,TRBJ2-1,-,-,TGCGCCAGCAGCTTTGAGGCTAGCTCCTACAATGAGCAGTTCTTC,CASSFEASSYNEQFF
TRBV6-4,TRBJ1-2,TRBD1,-,TGTGCCAGCAGTCGACCGGGACGACAGGGGCGAGGCTATGGCTACACCTTC,CASSRPGRQGRGYGYTF